The 7 T cell receptor beta chains below were found in one sample sequenced in a study of shared clonotypes between healthy human individuals. TCRdb keeps only in-frame clones here, not all; method: immunoSEQ multiplex PCR. The table records approximately 2.5 million clones, 80% to 95% of them present only once. What was sequenced was naive CD4+ T cells from PBMCs. Subset given: CD45RA+ positively selected. These receptors all come from a man in his late teens or twenties in good health. Some clones in this sample may be carry-over from other donors' samples.

This rearrangement joins TRBV28 to TRBJ1-4, with D possibly TRBD1 on 5 matching bases. Trimming removed 6 bases at V and 1 base at J, with 9 bases between. The CDR3 extends over 14 amino acids. Germline V gene sequence: CDR1 MDHEN, CDR2 SYDVKM. CDR3 amino acids: CASRGRGTNEKLFF. In DNA, the CDR3 is TGTGCCAGCAGGGGACGGGGAACTAATGAAAAACTGTTTTTT.

The rearrangement links TRBV18 to TRBJ2-1; D may be TRBD1 (5 bases). Germline-derived CDR1 and CDR2 are KGHSH and LQKENI. The ends were cut back, 3 bases at V and 1 base at J, with 13 bases in the middle. This CDR3 spans 16 amino acids. CDR3 loop: CASSPETDPSYNEQFF. CDR3 DNA sequence: TGTGCCAGCTCACCGGAGACAGACCCTTCCTACAATGAGCAGTTCTTC.

The chain combines TRBV7-2 with TRBJ2-7; D is unclear. The CDR3 runs 15 residues. V lost 5 bases, J lost 2 bases, and 16 bases lay in between. In germline, CDR1 is SGHTA, CDR2 FQGNSA. As DNA, the CDR3 is TGTGCCAGCAGCCAGCTGGGGTTAGGGACCTACGAGCAGTACTTC. Encoded protein: CASSQLGLGTYEQYF.

The rearrangement uses TRBV6-1 and TRBJ2-7; D is unclear. Trimming took off 0 bases at V and 2 bases at J, with 5 bases between the two ends. Germline CDR1 is MNHNS and CDR2 is SASEGT. The CDR3 spans 13 residues. The CDR3 region is CASSEASAYEQYF. In DNA form, the CDR3 reads TGTGCCAGCAGTGAAGCATCAGCCTACGAGCAGTACTTC.

On this clone: This sample includes further DNA sequences coding for the same CDR3. The V call is TRBV5-1, the J call TRBJ2-6; D call uncertain. Looked up from germline, CDR1 is SGHRS and CDR2 is YFSETQ. This CDR3 has 14 residues. V lost 4 bases and J lost 1, with 6 bases in between. In nucleotides, the CDR3 is TGCGCCAGCAGCCCAGGTTCTGGGGCCAACGTCCTGACTTTC. Translating it yields CASSPGSGANVLTF. Looking up the rest from reference TRBV5-1 and TRBJ2-6 gives the full variable domain: KAGVTQTPRYLIKTRGQQVTLSCSPISGHRSVSWYQQTPGQGLQFLFEYFSETQRNKGNFPGRFSGRQFSNSRSEMNVSTLELGDSALYLCASSPGSGANVLTFGAGSRLTVL.

The chain carries TRBV7-8 and TRBJ2-1; the match to TRBD1 covers 7 bases. The germline V gene has CDR1 SGHVS and CDR2 FQNEAQ. With V trimmed by 1 base and J by 5 bases, 11 bases remained unmatched. This CDR3 contains 17 residues. The DNA of the CDR3 is TGTGCCAGCAGCTTAGGCCGAGGGGGACAGCGACACAATGAGCAGTTCTTC. It translates to CASSLGRGGQRHNEQFF. Full variable domain (outside the CDR3, taken from reference TRBV7-8 and TRBJ2-1): GAGVSQSPRYKVAKRGQDVALRCDPISGHVSLFWYQQALGQGPEFLTYFQNEAQLDKSGLPSDRFFAERPEGSVSTLKIQRTQQEDSAVYLCASSLGRGGQRHNEQFFGPGTRLTVL.

The chain has TRBV20-1 and TRBJ2-7; the D is unclear. CDR3 length equals 11 residues. V was cut by 7 bases and J by 2 bases, with 9 bases left in between. Germline assignment: CDR1 DFQATT and CDR2 SNEGSKA (reference sequence). The CDR3 DNA sequence: TGCAGTGTCCGAGCACCCTACGAGCAGTACTTC. It codes for CSVRAPYEQYF.